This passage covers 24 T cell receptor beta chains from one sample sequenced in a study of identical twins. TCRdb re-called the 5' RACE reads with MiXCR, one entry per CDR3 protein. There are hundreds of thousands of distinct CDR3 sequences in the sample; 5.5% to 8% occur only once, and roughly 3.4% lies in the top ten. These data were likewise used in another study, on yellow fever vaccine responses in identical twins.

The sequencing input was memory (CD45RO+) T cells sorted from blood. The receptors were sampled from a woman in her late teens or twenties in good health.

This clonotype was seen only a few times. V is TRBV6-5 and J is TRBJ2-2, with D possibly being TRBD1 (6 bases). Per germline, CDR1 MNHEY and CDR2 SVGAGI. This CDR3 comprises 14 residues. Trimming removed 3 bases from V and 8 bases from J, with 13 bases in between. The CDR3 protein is CASSYTGLRGELFF. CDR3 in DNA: TGTGCCAGCAGTTATACAGGGCTTCGAGGGGAGCTGTTTTTT.

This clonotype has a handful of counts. CDR3: CSARVGETEAFF. The CDR3 DNA reads TGCAGTGCTAGAGTAGGGGAGACTGAAGCTTTCTTT. V usage is TRBV20-1 and J usage is TRBJ1-1; D possibly corresponds to TRBD1 (5 bases). Germline lookup yields CDR1 DFQATT and CDR2 SNEGSKA (reference sequence). V was pared by 1 base and J by 5 bases, with 8 bases between. There are 12 residues in the CDR3.

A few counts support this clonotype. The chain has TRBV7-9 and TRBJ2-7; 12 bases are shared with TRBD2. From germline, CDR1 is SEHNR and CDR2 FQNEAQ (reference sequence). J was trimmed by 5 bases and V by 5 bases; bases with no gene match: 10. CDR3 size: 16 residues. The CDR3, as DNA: TGTGCCAGCAGCAAAGGGCTAGCGGGAGGGAAACACGAGCAGTACTTC. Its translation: CASSKGLAGGKHEQYF. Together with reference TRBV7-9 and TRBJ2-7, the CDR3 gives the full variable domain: DTGVSQNPRHKITKRGQNVTFRCDPISEHNRLYWYRQTLGQGPEFLTYFQNEAQLEKSRLLSDRFSAERPKGSFSTLEIQRTEQGDSAMYLCASSKGLAGGKHEQYFGPGTRLTVT.

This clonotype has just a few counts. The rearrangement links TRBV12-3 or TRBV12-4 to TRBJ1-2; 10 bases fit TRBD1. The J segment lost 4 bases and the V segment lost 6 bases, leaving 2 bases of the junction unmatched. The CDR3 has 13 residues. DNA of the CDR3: TGTGCCAGCAGGGGGGACAGGGGCTATGGCTACACCTTC. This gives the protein CASRGDRGYGYTF.

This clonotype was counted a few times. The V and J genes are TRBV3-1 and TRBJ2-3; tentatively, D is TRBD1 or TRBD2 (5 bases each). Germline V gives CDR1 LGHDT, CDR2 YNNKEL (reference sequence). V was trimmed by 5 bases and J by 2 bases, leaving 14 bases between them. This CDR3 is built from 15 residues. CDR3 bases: TGTGCCAGCAGCTACTACGGGACCACCACAGATACGCAGTATTTT. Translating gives CASSYYGTTTDTQYF.

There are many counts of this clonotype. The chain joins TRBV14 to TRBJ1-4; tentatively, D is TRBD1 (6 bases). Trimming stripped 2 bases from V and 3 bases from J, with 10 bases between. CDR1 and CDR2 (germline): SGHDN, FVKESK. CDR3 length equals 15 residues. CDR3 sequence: CASSQWDKPNEKLFF. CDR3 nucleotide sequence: TGTGCCAGCAGCCAATGGGACAAACCTAATGAAAAACTGTTTTTT.

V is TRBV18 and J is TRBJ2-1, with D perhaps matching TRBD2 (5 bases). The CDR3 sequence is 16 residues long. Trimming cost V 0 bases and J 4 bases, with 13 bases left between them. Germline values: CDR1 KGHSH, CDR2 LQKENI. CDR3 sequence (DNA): TGTGCCAGCTCACCACCGCGCTCTAGCCAATACAATGAGCAGTTCTTC. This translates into CASSPPRSSQYNEQFF.

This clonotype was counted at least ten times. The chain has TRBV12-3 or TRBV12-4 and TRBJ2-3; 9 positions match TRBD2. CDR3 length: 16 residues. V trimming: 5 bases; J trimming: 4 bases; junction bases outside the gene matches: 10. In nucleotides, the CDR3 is TGTGCCAGCAGTCCCTTTGGTAGCGGGGGTGCAGATACGCAGTATTTT. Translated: CASSPFGSGGADTQYF.

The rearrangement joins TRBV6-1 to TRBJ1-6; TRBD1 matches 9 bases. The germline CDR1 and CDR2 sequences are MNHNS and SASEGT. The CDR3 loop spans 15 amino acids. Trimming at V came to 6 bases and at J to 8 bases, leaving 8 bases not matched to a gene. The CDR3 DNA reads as TGTGCCAGCAGGAAGGACAGGGGATCCGATTCACCCCTCCACTTT. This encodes CASRKDRGSDSPLHF.

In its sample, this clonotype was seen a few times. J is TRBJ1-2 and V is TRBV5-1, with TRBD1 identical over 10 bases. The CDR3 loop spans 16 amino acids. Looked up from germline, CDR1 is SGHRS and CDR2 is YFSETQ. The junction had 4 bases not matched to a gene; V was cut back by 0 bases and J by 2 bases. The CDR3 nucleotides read TGCGCCAGCAGCTTGGTGGGGACAGGGGCGAACTATGGCTACACCTTC. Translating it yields CASSLVGTGANYGYTF.

Here the CDR3 reads CASLPNREPSSYEQYV. The CDR3 DNA reads TGCGCCAGCCTGCCCAACCGGGAGCCAAGCTCCTACGAGCAGTACGTC. The chain uses TRBV10-1 and TRBJ2-7, with a possible D match to TRBD2 (6 bases). V was pared by 8 bases and J by 0 bases, with 20 bases between. Germline V gives CDR1 WNHNN, CDR2 SYGVQD (reference sequence). This CDR3 is built from 16 residues.

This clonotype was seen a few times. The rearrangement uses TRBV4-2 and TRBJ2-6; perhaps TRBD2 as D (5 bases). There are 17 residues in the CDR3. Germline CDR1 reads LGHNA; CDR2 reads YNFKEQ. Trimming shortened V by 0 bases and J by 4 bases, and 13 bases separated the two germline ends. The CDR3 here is CASSQEPSGNGANVLTF. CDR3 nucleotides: TGTGCCAGCAGCCAAGAACCGTCGGGGAACGGGGCCAACGTCCTGACTTTC.

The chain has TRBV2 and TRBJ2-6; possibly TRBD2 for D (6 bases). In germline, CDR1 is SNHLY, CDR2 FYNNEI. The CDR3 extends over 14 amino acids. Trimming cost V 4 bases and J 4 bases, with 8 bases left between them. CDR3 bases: TGTGCCAGCAGTGTGGGGAGGGGGGCCAACGTCCTGACTTTC. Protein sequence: CASSVGRGANVLTF.

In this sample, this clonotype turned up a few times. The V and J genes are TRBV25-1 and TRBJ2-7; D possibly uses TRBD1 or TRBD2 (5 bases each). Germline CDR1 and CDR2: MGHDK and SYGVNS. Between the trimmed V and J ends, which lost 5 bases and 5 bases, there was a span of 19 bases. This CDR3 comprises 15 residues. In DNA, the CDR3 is TGTGCCAGCAGTCTCCCCGGGACGGCGGATAACGAGCAGTACGTC. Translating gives CASSLPGTADNEQYV.

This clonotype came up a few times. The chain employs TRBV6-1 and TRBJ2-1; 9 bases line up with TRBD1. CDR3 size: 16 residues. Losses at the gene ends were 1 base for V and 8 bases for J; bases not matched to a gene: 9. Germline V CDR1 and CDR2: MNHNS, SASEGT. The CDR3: CASSEEGGQGSDEQFF. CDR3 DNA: TGTGCCAGCAGTGAAGAAGGGGGACAGGGTAGCGATGAGCAGTTCTTC.

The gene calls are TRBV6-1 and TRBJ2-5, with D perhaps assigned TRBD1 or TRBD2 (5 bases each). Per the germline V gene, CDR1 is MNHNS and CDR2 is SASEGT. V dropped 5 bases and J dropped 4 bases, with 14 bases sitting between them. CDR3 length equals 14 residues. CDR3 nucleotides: TGTGCCAGCAGTAGTACGGGACGGAGAGAGACCCAGTACTTC. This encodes CASSSTGRRETQYF.

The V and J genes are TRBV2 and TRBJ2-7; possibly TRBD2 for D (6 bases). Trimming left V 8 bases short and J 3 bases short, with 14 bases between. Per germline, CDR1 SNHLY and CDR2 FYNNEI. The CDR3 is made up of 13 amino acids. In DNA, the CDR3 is TGTGCCAGCGTTGCGGGGATCAACTACGAGCAGTACTTC. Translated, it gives CASVAGINYEQYF.

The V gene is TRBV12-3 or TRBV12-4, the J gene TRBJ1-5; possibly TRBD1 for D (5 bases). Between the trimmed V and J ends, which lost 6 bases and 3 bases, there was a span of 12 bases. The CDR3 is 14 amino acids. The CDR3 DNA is TGTGCCAGCAGACCCGGGACGGTCAATCAGCCCCAGCATTTT. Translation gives CASRPGTVNQPQHF.

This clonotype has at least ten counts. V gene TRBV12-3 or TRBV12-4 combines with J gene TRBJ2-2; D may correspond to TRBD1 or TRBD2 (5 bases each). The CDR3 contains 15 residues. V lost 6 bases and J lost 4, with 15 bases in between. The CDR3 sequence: CASRSGTQGTGELFF. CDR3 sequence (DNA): TGTGCCAGCAGATCCGGGACCCAAGGCACCGGGGAGCTGTTTTTT.

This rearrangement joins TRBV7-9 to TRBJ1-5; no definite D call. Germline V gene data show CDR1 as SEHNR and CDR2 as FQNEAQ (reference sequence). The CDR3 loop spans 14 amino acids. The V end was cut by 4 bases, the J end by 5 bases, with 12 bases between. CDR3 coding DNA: TGTGCCAGCAGCTCCGACGGAACTCATCAGCCCCAGCATTTT. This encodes CASSSDGTHQPQHF.

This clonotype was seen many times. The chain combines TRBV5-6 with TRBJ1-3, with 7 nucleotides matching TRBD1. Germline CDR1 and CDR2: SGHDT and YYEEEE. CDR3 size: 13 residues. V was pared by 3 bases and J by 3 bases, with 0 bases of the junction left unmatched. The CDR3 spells CASSWTGGNTIYF. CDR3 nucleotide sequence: TGTGCCAGCAGCTGGACAGGTGGAAACACCATATATTTT.

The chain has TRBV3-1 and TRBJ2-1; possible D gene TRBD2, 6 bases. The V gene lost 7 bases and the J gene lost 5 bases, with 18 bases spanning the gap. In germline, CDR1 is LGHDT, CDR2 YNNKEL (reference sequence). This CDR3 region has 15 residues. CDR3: CASTFRGGKNNEQFF. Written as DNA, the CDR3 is TGTGCCAGCACCTTCCGGGGCGGGAAGAACAATGAGCAGTTCTTC.

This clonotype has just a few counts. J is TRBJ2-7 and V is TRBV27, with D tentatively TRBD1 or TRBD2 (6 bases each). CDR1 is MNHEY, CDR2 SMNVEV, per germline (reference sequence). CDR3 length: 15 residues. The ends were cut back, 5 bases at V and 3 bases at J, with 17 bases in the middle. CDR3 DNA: TGTGCCAGCAGTCCAGAGGGGGGCAGGAACTACGAGCAGTACTTC. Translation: CASSPEGGRNYEQYF.

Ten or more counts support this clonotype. Written as DNA, the CDR3 is TGTGCCAGCAGGGCTTACAATGAGCAGTTCTTC. It yields the protein CASRAYNEQFF. The rearrangement links TRBV2 to TRBJ2-1; D is unclear. The CDR3 covers 11 residues. The germline V gene has CDR1 SNHLY and CDR2 FYNNEI. With 6 bases removed from V and 4 bases from J, the gap between germline ends came to 4 bases.